This T cell receptor (beta chain) was captured in a study of T cell repertoires in cytomegalovirus infection. About the study: Recently identified HLA-C-restricted CMV epitopes and well-studied HLA-B-restricted CMV epitopes were used by the study. Carrying CMV and the relevant HLA type showed in public TCR beta signatures.

One entry per CDR3 protein results from TCRdb running MiXCR on the reads. The sample has around 570,000 distinct CDR3 sequences, almost 40% seen once. This clonotype showed up many times. Antigen unknown. Study results and limitations: Based on cumulative public TCR beta family frequency, carriers of CMV plus the relevant HLA were identified. Dominating the ex vivo response were TCR beta clonotypes that were CMV-specific and HLA-C-restricted.

The sequencing used cultured PBMCs, collected from culture after CMV antigen stimulation. The receptor was isolated from a human donor in good health (CMV status not recorded). Some clones in this sample may be carry-over from other donors' samples.

CDR3 sequence (DNA): TGTGCCAGCAGTGTGGAGGGGCGCCATTACGAGCAGTACTTC. Translation: CASSVEGRHYEQYF. The chain uses TRBV6-1 and TRBJ2-7; D is perhaps TRBD2 (6 bases). The germline gives CDR1 MNHNS, CDR2 SASEGT. V lost 4 bases to trimming and J lost 4 bases, with 14 bases between them. The CDR3 runs 14 residues.